This T cell receptor (beta chain) was recorded in a study of human T cells and chemical hapten exposure. The study's findings and limits: Because they had alopecia, donors may respond immunologically unlike healthy people.

TCRdb itself ran the RACE reads through MiXCR, one entry per CDR3 protein. Of 180,000 or so distinct CDR3 sequences listed, about 14% were seen once; the top ten hold 1.5% to 2%. About this clonotype itself: Its specificity is not known.

Sample time point: patch test 1, 2 weeks after DPC sensitization. As for treatment: therapeutic diphenylcyclopropenone sensitization with weekly scalp DPC. The germline gives CDR1 ENHRY, CDR2 SYGVKD. V was pared by 4 bases and J by 2 bases, with 9 bases of the junction left unmatched. The CDR3 loop spans 17 amino acids. The gene calls are TRBV10-3 and TRBJ2-3; 10 nucleotides match TRBD1. This specimen consisted of whole blood, obtained in connection with sensitization to the hapten diphenylcyclopropenone (DPC). This clonotype was sampled from a woman aged 25 to 39 with alopecia areata. Some clones in this sample may be carry-over from other donors' samples. The CDR3 loop reads CAISAQGTGVNTDTQYF. The CDR3 DNA sequence: TGTGCCATCAGTGCCCAAGGGACAGGGGTTAACACAGATACGCAGTATTTT.